Reported below is one T cell receptor (beta chain). This sample is part of a study of cytomegalovirus exposure and HLA in healthy donors. Both 60 Vbeta primers and 13 Jbeta primers went into the PCR. The protocol was immunoSEQ multiplex PCR, while the TCRdb copy is restricted to in-frame clones and leaves out a portion. This sample has under 200,000 clones, with around 80% found just once. Looked up from germline, CDR1 is SNHLY and CDR2 is FYNNEI. V dropped 6 bases and J dropped 2; count of bases not matched to a gene: 9. This CDR3 region has 15 residues. This chain connects TRBV2 to TRBJ1-1; TRBD1 aligns across 7 bases. The TCR comes from a man over 45 in good health and CMV-seropositive. The specimen sequenced was PBMCs. The CDR3 nucleotides read TGTGCCAGCAGGGCTCAGGGGGTGGGTAACACTGAAGCTTTCTTT. Translated, it gives CASRAQGVGNTEAFF. The whole variable domain, remainder taken from reference TRBV2 and TRBJ1-1, is EPEVTQTPSHQVTQMGQEVILRCVPISNHLYFYWYRQILGQKVEFLVSFYNNEISEKSEIFDDQFSVERPDGSNFTLKIRSTKLEDSAMYFCASRAQGVGNTEAFFGQGTRLTVV.